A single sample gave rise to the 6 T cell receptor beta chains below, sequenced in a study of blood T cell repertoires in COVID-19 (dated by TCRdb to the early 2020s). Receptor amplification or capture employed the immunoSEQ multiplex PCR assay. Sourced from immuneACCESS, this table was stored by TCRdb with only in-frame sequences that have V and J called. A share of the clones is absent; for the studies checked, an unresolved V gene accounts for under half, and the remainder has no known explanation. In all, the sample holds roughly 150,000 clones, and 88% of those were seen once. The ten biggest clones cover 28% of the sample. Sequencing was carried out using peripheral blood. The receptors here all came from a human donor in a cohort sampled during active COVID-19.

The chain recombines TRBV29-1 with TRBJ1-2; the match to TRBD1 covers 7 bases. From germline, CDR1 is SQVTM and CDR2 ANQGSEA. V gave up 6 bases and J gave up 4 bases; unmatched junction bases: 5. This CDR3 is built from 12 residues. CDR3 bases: TGCAGCGTGACAGGGACTTCCTATGGCTACACCTTC. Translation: CSVTGTSYGYTF.

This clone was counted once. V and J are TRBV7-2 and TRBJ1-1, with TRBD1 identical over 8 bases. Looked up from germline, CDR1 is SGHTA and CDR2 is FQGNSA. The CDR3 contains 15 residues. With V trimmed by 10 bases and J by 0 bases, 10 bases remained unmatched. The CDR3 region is CATHRDRIMNTEAFF. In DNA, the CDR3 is TGTGCCACCCACCGGGACAGGATTATGAACACTGAAGCTTTCTTT.

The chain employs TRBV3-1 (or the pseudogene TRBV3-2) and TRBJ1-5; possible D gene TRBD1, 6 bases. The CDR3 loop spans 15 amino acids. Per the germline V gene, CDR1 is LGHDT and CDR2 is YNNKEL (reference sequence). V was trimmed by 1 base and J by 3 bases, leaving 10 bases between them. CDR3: CASSQGTAVNQPQHF. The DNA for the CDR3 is TGTGCCAGCAGCCAAGGGACAGCAGTCAATCAGCCCCAGCATTTT.

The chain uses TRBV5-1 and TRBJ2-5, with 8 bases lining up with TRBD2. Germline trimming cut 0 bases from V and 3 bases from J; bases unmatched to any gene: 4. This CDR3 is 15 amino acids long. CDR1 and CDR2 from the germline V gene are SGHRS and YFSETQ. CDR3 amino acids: CASSLVAGGKETQYF. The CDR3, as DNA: TGCGCCAGCAGCTTGGTTGCGGGGGGCAAAGAGACCCAGTACTTC.

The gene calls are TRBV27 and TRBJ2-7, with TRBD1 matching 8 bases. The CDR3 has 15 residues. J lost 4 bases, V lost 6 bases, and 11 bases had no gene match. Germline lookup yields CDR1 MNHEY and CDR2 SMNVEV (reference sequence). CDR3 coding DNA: TGTGCCAGCAGCCCAACCGCTACAGGGGGTTACGAGCAGTACTTC. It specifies CASSPTATGGYEQYF.

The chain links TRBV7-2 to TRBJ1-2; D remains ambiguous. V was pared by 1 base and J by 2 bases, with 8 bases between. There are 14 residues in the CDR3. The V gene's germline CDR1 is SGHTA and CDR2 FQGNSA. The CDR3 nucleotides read TGTGCCAGCAGCTTAGAAACAGCAAACTATGGCTACACCTTC. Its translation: CASSLETANYGYTF.